This T cell receptor (beta chain) was sequenced during a study of control samples from healthy donors and cancer patients. The protocol was immunoSEQ multiplex PCR, while the TCRdb copy is restricted to in-frame clones and leaves out a portion. The sample contains approximately 66,000 clones, around 91% of which appear only once. The source material was PBMCs. This clonotype was obtained from a man between 60 and 75 years old with colorectal cancer.

The CDR3 DNA follows: TGCGCCAGCAGCTTGGAGCTAGCGGAAGGAAACACCATATATTTT. It translates to CASSLELAEGNTIYF. The V call is TRBV5-1, the J call TRBJ1-3; D uncertain. The length of the CDR3 is 15 residues. Per germline, CDR1 SGHRS and CDR2 YFSETQ. V was clipped by 0 bases and J by 4 bases, with 11 bases between them.